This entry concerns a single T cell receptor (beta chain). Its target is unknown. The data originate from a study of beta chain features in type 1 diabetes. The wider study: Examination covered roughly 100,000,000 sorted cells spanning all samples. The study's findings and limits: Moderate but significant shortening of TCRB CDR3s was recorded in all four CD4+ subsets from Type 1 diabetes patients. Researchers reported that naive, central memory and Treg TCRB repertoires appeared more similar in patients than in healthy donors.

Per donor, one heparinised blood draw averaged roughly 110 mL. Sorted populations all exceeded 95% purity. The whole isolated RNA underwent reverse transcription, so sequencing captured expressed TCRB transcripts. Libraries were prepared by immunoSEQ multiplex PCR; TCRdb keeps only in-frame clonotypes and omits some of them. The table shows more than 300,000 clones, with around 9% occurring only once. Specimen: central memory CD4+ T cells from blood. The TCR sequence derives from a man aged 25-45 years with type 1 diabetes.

The CDR3 DNA follows: TGTGCCAGCAGTCCCCCACAGGGGGCCCTCAACAATCAGCCCCAGCATTTT. It translates to CASSPPQGALNNQPQHF. This rearrangement joins TRBV28 to TRBJ1-5, with 9 bases lining up with TRBD1. V was clipped by 5 bases and J by 3 bases; unmatched bases: 11. The CDR3 extends over 17 amino acids. Germline CDR1 is MDHEN and CDR2 is SYDVKM. The full variable domain, with the rest looked up from reference TRBV28 and TRBJ1-5, is DVKVTQSSRYLVKRTGEKVFLECVQDMDHENMFWYRQDPGLGLRLIYFSYDVKMKEKGDIPEGYSVSREKKERFSLILESASTNQTSMYLCASSPPQGALNNQPQHFGDGTRLSIL.